This TCR beta chain is from a study of shared clonotypes between healthy human individuals. Study results and limitations: Clonotypes shared by all four sorted-subset donors had higher generation probabilities than non-shared clonotypes. Among donors, sharing of clonotypes was expected to be affected by sequencing depth.

The authors split each subset's genomic DNA evenly across several immunoSEQ plates. On sorted subsets, replicate PCRs used about 0.2 ug DNA, or some 27,000 T cell genomes. Clones were sequenced by immunoSEQ multiplex PCR, and TCRdb holds only the in-frame ones, with some missing. The sample includes about 1.9 million clones, around 93% of them seen just once. A note on this clone: Antigen: not known. The same CDR3 is also encoded by other DNA sequences in this sample.

In the naive CD8 group, cells lacked CD45RO and were positively selected for CCR7, so terminally differentiated effector memory CD45RA+ cells were left out. The sequence was collected from a man between 18 and 29 years old in good health. Some clones in this sample may be carry-over from other donors' samples. The sample was naive CD8+ T cells from PBMCs.

The CDR3 DNA is TGTGCCAGCAGCGTAGGGGCAGGGAGGAGCTACGAGCAGTACTTC. Its protein product is CASSVGAGRSYEQYF. V usage is TRBV9 and J usage is TRBJ2-7; TRBD2 might be the D (6 bases). Per germline, CDR1 SGDLS and CDR2 YYNGEE. The CDR3 sequence is 15 residues long. With 0 bases removed from V and 3 bases from J, the gap between germline ends came to 13 bases.